A selection of T cell receptor beta chains follows, all from one sample in a study of CD4+ T cells in melanoma. Assay used: immunoSEQ multiplex PCR; TCRdb lists only in-frame clones, some missing. The data contain fewer than 20,000 clones, 81% of them seen just once; the ten biggest clones take up 5.4%. Material for sequencing was cells from a culture (not recorded whether cultured in vitro). Receptor source: a human donor with melanoma. Each CDR3 is given with its conserved first and last residue. Fields, in order: D gene, J gene, clone size, V gene, CDR3 protein, CDR3 DNA. A D gene is named only where the DNA matches it firmly. Part of the rows lack a size; the others show once, few, many or a class for expanded clones.

d_call: -
j_call: TRBJ1-6
clone_size: -
v_call: TRBV30
cdr3_aa: CAWRRIYNSPLHF
cdr3_nt: TGTGCCTGGAGACGGATATATAATTCACCCCTCCACTTT

d_call: -
j_call: TRBJ1-1
clone_size: -
v_call: TRBV9
cdr3_aa: CASSVYPGQNTEAFF
cdr3_nt: TGTGCCAGCAGCGTCTACCCGGGACAGAACACTGAAGCTTTCTTT

d_call: -
j_call: TRBJ2-3
clone_size: -
v_call: TRBV7-3
cdr3_aa: CASSLGASTDTQYF
cdr3_nt: TGTGCCAGCAGCTTAGGGGCTAGCACAGATACGCAGTATTTT

d_call: -
j_call: TRBJ1-3
clone_size: -
v_call: TRBV5-1
cdr3_aa: CASSLGPAGPGNTIYF
cdr3_nt: TGCGCCAGCAGCTTGGGGCCAGCGGGACCGGGAAACACCATATATTTT

d_call: -
j_call: TRBJ2-5
clone_size: -
v_call: TRBV19
cdr3_aa: CASSSGRGRQETQYF
cdr3_nt: TGTGCCAGTAGTTCCGGTCGGGGCCGCCAAGAGACCCAGTACTTC

d_call: -
j_call: TRBJ1-2
clone_size: -
v_call: TRBV2
cdr3_aa: CASSEALRGYTF
cdr3_nt: TGTGCCAGCAGTGAAGCGCTTCGAGGCTACACCTTC

d_call: TRBD1
j_call: TRBJ1-5
clone_size: -
v_call: TRBV19
cdr3_aa: CASSKGTGGLQPQHF
cdr3_nt: TGTGCCAGTAGTAAGGGGACAGGGGGTCTTCAGCCCCAGCATTTT

d_call: -
j_call: TRBJ1-2
clone_size: -
v_call: TRBV6-1
cdr3_aa: CASSDPGRYGYTF
cdr3_nt: TGTGCCAGCAGTGACCCGGGCCGATATGGCTACACCTTC

d_call: -
j_call: TRBJ1-5
clone_size: -
v_call: TRBV29-1
cdr3_aa: CSVGGMGPQHF
cdr3_nt: TGCAGCGTTGGGGGGATGGGGCCCCAGCATTTT

d_call: -
j_call: TRBJ2-6
clone_size: -
v_call: TRBV7-8
cdr3_aa: CASSLATGNSGANVLTF
cdr3_nt: TGTGCCAGCAGCTTAGCTACAGGAAATTCTGGGGCCAACGTCCTGACTTTC

d_call: -
j_call: TRBJ2-1
clone_size: -
v_call: TRBV19
cdr3_aa: CASSIVLTTSYNEQFF
cdr3_nt: TGTGCCAGTAGTATAGTTCTCACTACCTCCTACAATGAGCAGTTCTTC

d_call: -
j_call: TRBJ1-2
clone_size: -
v_call: TRBV7-6
cdr3_aa: CASSLVVGGYEGYTF
cdr3_nt: TGTGCCAGCAGCTTAGTGGTAGGAGGGTATGAAGGCTACACCTTC

d_call: -
j_call: TRBJ2-1
clone_size: -
v_call: TRBV7-3
cdr3_aa: CASSSQPGLSYNEQFF
cdr3_nt: TGTGCCAGCAGCTCCCAACCGGGCCTCTCCTACAATGAGCAGTTCTTC

d_call: -
j_call: TRBJ2-6
clone_size: once
v_call: TRBV2
cdr3_aa: CASRREGGGANVLTF
cdr3_nt: TGTGCCAGCAGGAGAGAGGGCGGTGGGGCCAACGTCCTGACTTTC

d_call: TRBD2
j_call: TRBJ2-3
clone_size: -
v_call: TRBV18
cdr3_aa: CASSPFRGGSTDTQYF
cdr3_nt: TGTGCCAGCTCACCTTTCCGCGGGGGTAGCACAGATACGCAGTATTTT

d_call: -
j_call: TRBJ1-1
clone_size: -
v_call: TRBV5-5
cdr3_aa: CASSLAGQLTEAFF
cdr3_nt: TGTGCCAGCAGCTTGGCAGGGCAACTTACTGAAGCTTTCTTT

d_call: TRBD2
j_call: TRBJ2-3
clone_size: -
v_call: TRBV29-1
cdr3_aa: CSAGGTTDTQYF
cdr3_nt: TGCAGCGCGGGAGGGACGACAGATACGCAGTATTTT

d_call: TRBD1
j_call: TRBJ2-5
clone_size: -
v_call: TRBV10-3
cdr3_aa: CAISKTGTGGKETQYF
cdr3_nt: TGTGCCATCAGCAAAACCGGGACAGGGGGTAAAGAGACCCAGTACTTC

d_call: -
j_call: TRBJ1-2
clone_size: -
v_call: TRBV5-5
cdr3_aa: CASRRTGNYGYTF
cdr3_nt: TGTGCCAGCAGAAGAACGGGAAACTATGGCTACACCTTC

d_call: -
j_call: TRBJ1-5
clone_size: -
v_call: TRBV6-1
cdr3_aa: CASSEMGRDQPQHF
cdr3_nt: TGTGCCAGCAGTGAAATGGGGAGGGATCAGCCCCAGCATTTT

d_call: -
j_call: TRBJ1-4
clone_size: -
v_call: TRBV7-9
cdr3_aa: CASSLTQGTNEKLFF
cdr3_nt: TGTGCCAGCAGCTTAACACAGGGTACGAACGAAAAACTGTTTTTT

d_call: TRBD1
j_call: TRBJ2-4
clone_size: -
v_call: TRBV6-5
cdr3_aa: CASRTGRAENIQYF
cdr3_nt: TGTGCCAGTCGGACAGGGCGCGCAGAAAACATTCAGTACTTC

d_call: -
j_call: TRBJ1-1
clone_size: -
v_call: TRBV6-1
cdr3_aa: CASSLTMNTEAFF
cdr3_nt: TGTGCCAGCAGTCTCACAATGAACACTGAAGCTTTCTTT

d_call: -
j_call: TRBJ2-3
clone_size: -
v_call: TRBV5-5
cdr3_aa: CASSFPGVANTQYF
cdr3_nt: TGTGCCAGCAGCTTTCCCGGGGTTGCGAATACGCAGTATTTT

d_call: -
j_call: TRBJ1-6
clone_size: -
v_call: TRBV10-3
cdr3_aa: CAISLGRTVSSYNSPLHF
cdr3_nt: TGTGCCATCAGCCTAGGACGTACGGTCAGCTCCTATAATTCACCCCTCCACTTT

d_call: -
j_call: TRBJ1-1
clone_size: -
v_call: TRBV10-3
cdr3_aa: CAISVNLQNTEAFF
cdr3_nt: TGTGCCATCAGTGTCAATTTGCAAAACACTGAAGCTTTCTTT

d_call: -
j_call: TRBJ1-5
clone_size: once
v_call: TRBV28
cdr3_aa: CASMGGQPQHF
cdr3_nt: TGTGCCAGCATGGGGGGCCAGCCCCAGCATTTT

d_call: -
j_call: TRBJ2-2
clone_size: -
v_call: TRBV18
cdr3_aa: CASSIRAGTRELFF
cdr3_nt: TGTGCCAGCTCCATCAGGGCAGGGACCCGGGAGCTGTTTTTT

d_call: TRBD1
j_call: TRBJ1-6
clone_size: -
v_call: TRBV19
cdr3_aa: CASSIDLADRGNSPLHF
cdr3_nt: TGTGCCAGTAGTATAGATTTGGCGGACAGGGGAAATTCACCCCTCCACTTT

d_call: -
j_call: TRBJ2-7
clone_size: -
v_call: TRBV6-1
cdr3_aa: CASSERGEYYEQYF
cdr3_nt: TGTGCCAGCAGTGAAAGGGGCGAATACTACGAGCAGTACTTC

d_call: TRBD2
j_call: TRBJ2-2
clone_size: -
v_call: TRBV27
cdr3_aa: CASSLTSGGGPGELFF
cdr3_nt: TGTGCCAGCAGTTTAACTAGCGGGGGCGGCCCCGGGGAGCTGTTTTTT

d_call: -
j_call: TRBJ1-1
clone_size: -
v_call: TRBV11-2
cdr3_aa: CASSLAGADAEAFF
cdr3_nt: TGTGCCAGCAGCTTAGCAGGGGCTGACGCTGAAGCTTTCTTT

d_call: -
j_call: TRBJ1-2
clone_size: -
v_call: TRBV5-1
cdr3_aa: CASSKDTDYGYTF
cdr3_nt: TGCGCCAGCAGCAAGGACACCGACTATGGCTACACCTTC

d_call: TRBD2
j_call: TRBJ2-3
clone_size: -
v_call: TRBV11-2
cdr3_aa: CASSLTTSGGGTDTQYF
cdr3_nt: TGTGCCAGCAGCTTAACCACTAGCGGGGGGGGTACGGATACGCAGTATTTT

d_call: -
j_call: TRBJ2-7
clone_size: -
v_call: TRBV5-1
cdr3_aa: CASSLFAGTTYEQYF
cdr3_nt: TGCGCCAGCAGCCTCTTCGCCGGGACAACCTACGAGCAGTACTTC

d_call: -
j_call: TRBJ1-2
clone_size: few
v_call: TRBV7-8
cdr3_aa: CASSPARTGWGGYTF
cdr3_nt: TGTGCCAGCAGCCCCGCGAGGACGGGTTGGGGGGGCTACACCTTC

d_call: -
j_call: TRBJ2-3
clone_size: -
v_call: TRBV5-1
cdr3_aa: CASSFSFWAVRDTQYF
cdr3_nt: TGCGCCAGCAGCTTTTCATTTTGGGCAGTTAGAGATACGCAGTATTTT

d_call: -
j_call: TRBJ2-1
clone_size: once
v_call: TRBV12-5
cdr3_aa: CASGRSLPGTEVGEQFF
cdr3_nt: TGTGCTAGTGGTCGTAGTCTCCCCGGGACCGAGGTTGGGGAGCAGTTCTTC

d_call: -
j_call: TRBJ2-1
clone_size: -
v_call: TRBV19
cdr3_aa: CASSIPQGLHNEQFF
cdr3_nt: TGTGCCAGTAGTATCCCGCAGGGGCTCCACAATGAGCAGTTCTTC

d_call: -
j_call: TRBJ2-1
clone_size: -
v_call: TRBV2
cdr3_aa: CASSPIHGDTGQFF
cdr3_nt: TGTGCCAGCAGCCCAATACACGGGGACACGGGGCAGTTCTTC

d_call: TRBD2
j_call: TRBJ2-7
clone_size: -
v_call: TRBV5-4
cdr3_aa: CASRVAGASSYEQYF
cdr3_nt: TGTGCCAGCAGGGTAGCGGGGGCCAGCTCCTACGAGCAGTACTTC

d_call: -
j_call: TRBJ1-1
clone_size: few
v_call: TRBV11-2
cdr3_aa: CASSLLGPRMNTEAFF
cdr3_nt: TGTGCCAGCAGCTTATTGGGACCCCGGATGAACACTGAAGCTTTCTTT

d_call: -
j_call: TRBJ1-3
clone_size: -
v_call: TRBV23-1
cdr3_aa: CASRHRRCGNTIYF
cdr3_nt: TGCGCCAGCAGGCACCGAAGGTGTGGAAACACCATATATTTT